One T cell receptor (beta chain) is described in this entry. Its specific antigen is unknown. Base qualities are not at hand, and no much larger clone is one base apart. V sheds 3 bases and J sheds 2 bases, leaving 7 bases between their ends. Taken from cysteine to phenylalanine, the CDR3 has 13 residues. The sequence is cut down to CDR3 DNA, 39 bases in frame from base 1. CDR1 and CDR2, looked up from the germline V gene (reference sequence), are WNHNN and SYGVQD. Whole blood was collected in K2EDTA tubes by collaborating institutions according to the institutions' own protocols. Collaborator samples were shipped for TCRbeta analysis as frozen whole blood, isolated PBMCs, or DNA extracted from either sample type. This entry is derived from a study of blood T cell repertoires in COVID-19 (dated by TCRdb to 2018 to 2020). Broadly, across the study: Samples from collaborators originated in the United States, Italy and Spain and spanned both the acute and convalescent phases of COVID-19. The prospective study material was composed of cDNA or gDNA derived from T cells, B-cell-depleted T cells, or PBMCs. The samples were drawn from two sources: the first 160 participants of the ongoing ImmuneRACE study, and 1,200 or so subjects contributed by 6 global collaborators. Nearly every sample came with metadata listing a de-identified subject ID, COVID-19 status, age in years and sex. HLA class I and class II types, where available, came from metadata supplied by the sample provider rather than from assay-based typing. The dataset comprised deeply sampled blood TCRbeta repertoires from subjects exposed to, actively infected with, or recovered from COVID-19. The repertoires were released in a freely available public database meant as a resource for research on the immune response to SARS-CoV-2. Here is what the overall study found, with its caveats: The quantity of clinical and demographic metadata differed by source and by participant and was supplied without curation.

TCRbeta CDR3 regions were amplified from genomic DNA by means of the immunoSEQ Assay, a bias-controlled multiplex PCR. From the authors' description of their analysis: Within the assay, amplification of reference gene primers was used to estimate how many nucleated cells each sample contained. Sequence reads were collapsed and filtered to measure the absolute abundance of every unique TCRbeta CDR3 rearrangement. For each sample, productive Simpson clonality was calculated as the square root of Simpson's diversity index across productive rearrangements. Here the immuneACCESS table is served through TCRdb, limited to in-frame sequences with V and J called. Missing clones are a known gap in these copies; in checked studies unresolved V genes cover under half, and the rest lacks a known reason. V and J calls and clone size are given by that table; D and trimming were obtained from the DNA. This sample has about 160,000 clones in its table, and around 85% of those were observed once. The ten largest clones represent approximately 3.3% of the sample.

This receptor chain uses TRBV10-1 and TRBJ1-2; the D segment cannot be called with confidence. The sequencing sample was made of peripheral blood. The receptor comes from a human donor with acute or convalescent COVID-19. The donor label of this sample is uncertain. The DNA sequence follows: TGCGCCAGCAGTGAAGCACGGAACTATGGCTACACCTTC. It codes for CASSEARNYGYTF.